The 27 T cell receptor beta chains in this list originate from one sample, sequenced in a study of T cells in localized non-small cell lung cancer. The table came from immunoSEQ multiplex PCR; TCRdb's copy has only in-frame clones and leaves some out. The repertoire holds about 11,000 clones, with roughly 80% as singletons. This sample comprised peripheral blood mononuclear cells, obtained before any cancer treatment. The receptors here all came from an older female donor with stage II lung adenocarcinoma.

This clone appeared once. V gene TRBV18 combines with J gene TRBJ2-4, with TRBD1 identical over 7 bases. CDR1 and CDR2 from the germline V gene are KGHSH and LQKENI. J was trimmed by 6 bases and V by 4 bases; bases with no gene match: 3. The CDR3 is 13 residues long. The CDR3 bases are TGTGCCAGCTCACAGGGGGCGGGAAACATTCAGTACTTC. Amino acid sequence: CASSQGAGNIQYF.

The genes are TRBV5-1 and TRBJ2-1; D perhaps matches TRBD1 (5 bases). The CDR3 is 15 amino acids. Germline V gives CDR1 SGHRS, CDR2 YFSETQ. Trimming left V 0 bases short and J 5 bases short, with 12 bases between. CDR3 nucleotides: TGCGCCAGCAGCTTGGGGCAGGGTGGGCACAATGAGCAGTTCTTC. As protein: CASSLGQGGHNEQFF.

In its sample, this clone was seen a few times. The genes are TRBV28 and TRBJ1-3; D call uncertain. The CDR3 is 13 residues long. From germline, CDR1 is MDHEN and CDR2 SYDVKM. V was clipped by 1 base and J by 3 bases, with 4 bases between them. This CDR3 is CASSLLSGNTIYF. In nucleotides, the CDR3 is TGTGCCAGCAGTTTATTAAGTGGAAACACCATATATTTT. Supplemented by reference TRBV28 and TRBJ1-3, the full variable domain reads DVKVTQSSRYLVKRTGEKVFLECVQDMDHENMFWYRQDPGLGLRLIYFSYDVKMKEKGDIPEGYSVSREKKERFSLILESASTNQTSMYLCASSLLSGNTIYFGEGSWLTVV.

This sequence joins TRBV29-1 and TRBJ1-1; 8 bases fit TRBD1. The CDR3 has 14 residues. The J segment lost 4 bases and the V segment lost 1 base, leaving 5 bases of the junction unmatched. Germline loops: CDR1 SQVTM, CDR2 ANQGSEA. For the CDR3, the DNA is TGCAGCGTTGAAGGGCGACAGGGGAGCACTGAAGCTTTCTTT. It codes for CSVEGRQGSTEAFF.

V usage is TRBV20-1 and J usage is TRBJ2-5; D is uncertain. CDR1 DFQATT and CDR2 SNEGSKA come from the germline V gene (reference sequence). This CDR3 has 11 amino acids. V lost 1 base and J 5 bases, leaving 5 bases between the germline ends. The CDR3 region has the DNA TGCAGTGCTAGAGTAGCCGAGACCCAGTACTTC. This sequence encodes CSARVAETQYF.

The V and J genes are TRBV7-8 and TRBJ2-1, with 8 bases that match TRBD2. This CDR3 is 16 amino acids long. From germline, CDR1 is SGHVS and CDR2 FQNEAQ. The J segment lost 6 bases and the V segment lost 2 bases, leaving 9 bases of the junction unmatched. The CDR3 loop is CASSLNRRGGTNEQFF. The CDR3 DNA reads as TGTGCCAGCAGCTTAAACCGACGGGGGGGTACCAATGAGCAGTTCTTC.

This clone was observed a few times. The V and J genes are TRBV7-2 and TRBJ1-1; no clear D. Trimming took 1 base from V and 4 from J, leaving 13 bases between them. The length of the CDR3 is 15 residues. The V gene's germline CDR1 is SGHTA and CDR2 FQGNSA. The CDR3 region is CASSLVWGVGTEAFF. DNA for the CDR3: TGTGCCAGCAGCTTAGTGTGGGGAGTTGGCACTGAAGCTTTCTTT.

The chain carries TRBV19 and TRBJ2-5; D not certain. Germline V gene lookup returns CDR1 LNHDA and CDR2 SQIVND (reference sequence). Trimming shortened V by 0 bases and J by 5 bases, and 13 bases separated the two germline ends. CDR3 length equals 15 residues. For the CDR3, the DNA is TGTGCCAGTAGTATAGATCTTTTCAGAGTGGAGACCCAGTACTTC. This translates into CASSIDLFRVETQYF.

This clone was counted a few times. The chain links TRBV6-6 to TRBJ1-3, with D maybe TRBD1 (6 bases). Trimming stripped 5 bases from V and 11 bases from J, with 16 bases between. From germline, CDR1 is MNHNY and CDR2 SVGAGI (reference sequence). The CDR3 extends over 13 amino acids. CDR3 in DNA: TGTGCCAGCAGTGGGCAGGGGATTATTCCCATATATTTT. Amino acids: CASSGQGIIPIYF.

The CDR3 sequence is CASSLSRNTEAFF. The CDR3 DNA follows: TGTGCCAGCTCACTATCTAGGAACACTGAAGCTTTCTTT. V gene TRBV18 combines with J gene TRBJ1-1; no reliable D call. Germline values: CDR1 KGHSH, CDR2 LQKENI. V lost 4 bases to trimming and J lost 1 base, with 7 bases between them. The CDR3 runs 13 residues.

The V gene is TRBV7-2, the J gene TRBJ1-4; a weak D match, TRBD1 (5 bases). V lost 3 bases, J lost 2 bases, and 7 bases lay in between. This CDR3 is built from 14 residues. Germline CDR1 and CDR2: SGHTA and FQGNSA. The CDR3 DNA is TGTGCCAGCAGCTTTAGGGGCACTAATGAAAAACTGTTTTTT. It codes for CASSFRGTNEKLFF.

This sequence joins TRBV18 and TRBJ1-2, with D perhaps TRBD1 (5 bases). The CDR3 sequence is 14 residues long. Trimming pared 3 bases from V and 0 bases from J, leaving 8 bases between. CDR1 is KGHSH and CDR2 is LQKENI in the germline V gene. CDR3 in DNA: TGTGCCAGCTCACCCAGGGCTTCTAACTATGGCTACACCTTC. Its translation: CASSPRASNYGYTF.

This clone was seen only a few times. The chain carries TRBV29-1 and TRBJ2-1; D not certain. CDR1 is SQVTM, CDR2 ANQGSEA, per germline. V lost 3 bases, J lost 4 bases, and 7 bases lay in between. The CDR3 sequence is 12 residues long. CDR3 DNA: TGCAGCGTTGATTCCGCATACAATGAGCAGTTCTTC. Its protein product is CSVDSAYNEQFF.

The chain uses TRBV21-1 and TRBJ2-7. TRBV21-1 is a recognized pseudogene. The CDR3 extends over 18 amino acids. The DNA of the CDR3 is TGTGCCAGCAGCATCCTTTCCAGGGAGATCCCCTATTCCTACGAGCAGTACTTC. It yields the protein CASSILSREIPYSYEQYF.

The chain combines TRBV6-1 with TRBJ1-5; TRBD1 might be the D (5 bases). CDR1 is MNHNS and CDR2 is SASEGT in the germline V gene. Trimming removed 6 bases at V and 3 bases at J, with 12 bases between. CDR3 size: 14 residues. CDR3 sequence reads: CASRSGANNQPQHF. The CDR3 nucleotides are TGTGCCAGCAGGAGCGGGGCTAACAATCAGCCCCAGCATTTT.

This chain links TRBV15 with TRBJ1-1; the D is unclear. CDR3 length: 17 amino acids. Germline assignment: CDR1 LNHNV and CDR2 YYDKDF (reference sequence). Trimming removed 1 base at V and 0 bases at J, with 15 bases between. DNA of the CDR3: TGTGCCACCAGCAGAGGATCATATCTATATCTGAACACTGAAGCTTTCTTT. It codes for CATSRGSYLYLNTEAFF.

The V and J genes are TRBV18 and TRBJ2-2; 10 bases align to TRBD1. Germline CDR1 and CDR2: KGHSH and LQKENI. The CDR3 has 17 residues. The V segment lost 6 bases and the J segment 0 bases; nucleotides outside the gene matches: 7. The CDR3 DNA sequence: TGTGCCAGCTCCGAAGGGACAGGGGCCGCGAACACCGGGGAGCTGTTTTTT. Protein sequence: CASSEGTGAANTGELFF.

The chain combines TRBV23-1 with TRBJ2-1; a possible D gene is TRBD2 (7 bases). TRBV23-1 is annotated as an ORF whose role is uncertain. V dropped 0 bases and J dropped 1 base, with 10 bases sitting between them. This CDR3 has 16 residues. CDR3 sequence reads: CASSQSGGGSYNEQFF. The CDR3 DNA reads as TGCGCCAGCAGTCAATCGGGAGGGGGATCCTACAATGAGCAGTTCTTC.

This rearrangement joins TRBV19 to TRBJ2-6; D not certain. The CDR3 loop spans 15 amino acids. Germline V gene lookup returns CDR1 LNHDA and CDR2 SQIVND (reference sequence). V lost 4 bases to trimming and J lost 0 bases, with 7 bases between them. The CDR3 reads CASSRARSGANVLTF. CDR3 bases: TGTGCCAGTAGTAGGGCCCGCTCTGGGGCCAACGTCCTGACTTTC.

The CDR3 region is CASSIFRSGSGEQYF. The CDR3 bases are TGTGCCAGTAGTATATTTCGCTCGGGGTCGGGGGAGCAGTACTTC. The chain uses TRBV19 and TRBJ2-7, with D tentatively TRBD2 (5 bases). Trimming took off 2 bases at V and 7 bases at J, with 18 bases between the two ends. The CDR3 sequence is 15 residues long. Germline V gene data show CDR1 as LNHDA and CDR2 as SQIVND (reference sequence).

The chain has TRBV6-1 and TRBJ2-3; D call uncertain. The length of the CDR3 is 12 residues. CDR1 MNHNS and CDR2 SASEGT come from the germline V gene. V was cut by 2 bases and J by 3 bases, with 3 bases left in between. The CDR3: CASSEWTDTQYF. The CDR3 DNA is TGTGCCAGCAGTGAATGGACAGATACGCAGTATTTT.

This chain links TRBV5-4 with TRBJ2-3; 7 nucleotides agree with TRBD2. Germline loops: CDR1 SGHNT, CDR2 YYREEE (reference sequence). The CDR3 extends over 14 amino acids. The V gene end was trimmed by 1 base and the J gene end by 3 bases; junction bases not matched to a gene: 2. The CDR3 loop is CASSLKAGTDTQYF. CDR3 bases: TGTGCCAGCAGCTTGAAAGCGGGGACAGATACGCAGTATTTT.

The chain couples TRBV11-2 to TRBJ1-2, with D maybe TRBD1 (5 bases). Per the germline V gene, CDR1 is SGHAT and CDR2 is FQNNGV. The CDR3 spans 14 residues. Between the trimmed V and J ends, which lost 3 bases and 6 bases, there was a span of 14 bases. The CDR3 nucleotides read TGTGCCAGCAGCTTCACCCGGGGGGGGGATGGCTACACCTTC. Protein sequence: CASSFTRGGDGYTF.

CDR3 nucleotides: TGTGCCAGCAGCCAAGGCCTCGGGGGGGAGGGAGAGACCCAGTACTTC. As protein: CASSQGLGGEGETQYF. This rearrangement joins TRBV4-2 to TRBJ2-5; 8 positions agree with TRBD2. Germline-derived CDR1 and CDR2 are LGHNA and YNFKEQ. The CDR3 contains 16 residues. V dropped 1 base and J dropped 4; count of bases not matched to a gene: 8.

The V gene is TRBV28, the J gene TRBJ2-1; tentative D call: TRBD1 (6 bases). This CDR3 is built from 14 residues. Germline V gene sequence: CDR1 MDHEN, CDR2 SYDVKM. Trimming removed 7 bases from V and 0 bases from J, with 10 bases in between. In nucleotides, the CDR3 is TGTGCCAGCATCCCGGACAGCTCCTACAATGAGCAGTTCTTC. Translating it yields CASIPDSSYNEQFF.

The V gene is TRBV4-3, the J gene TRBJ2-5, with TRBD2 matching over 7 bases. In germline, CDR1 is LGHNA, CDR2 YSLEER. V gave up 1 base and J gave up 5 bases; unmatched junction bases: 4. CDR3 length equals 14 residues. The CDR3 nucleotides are TGCGCCAGCAGCCAAGGCAGCGGGGACGAGACCCAGTACTTC. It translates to CASSQGSGDETQYF.

As DNA, the CDR3 is TGTGCCAGCAGCTTTGCCGGGGACTCCTACAATGAGCAGTTCTTC. Its translation: CASSFAGDSYNEQFF. V gene TRBV7-2 combines with J gene TRBJ2-1; tentatively, D is TRBD2 (5 bases). The ends were cut back, 3 bases at V and 0 bases at J, with 9 bases in the middle. This CDR3 region has 15 residues. Germline lookup yields CDR1 SGHTA and CDR2 FQGNSA.